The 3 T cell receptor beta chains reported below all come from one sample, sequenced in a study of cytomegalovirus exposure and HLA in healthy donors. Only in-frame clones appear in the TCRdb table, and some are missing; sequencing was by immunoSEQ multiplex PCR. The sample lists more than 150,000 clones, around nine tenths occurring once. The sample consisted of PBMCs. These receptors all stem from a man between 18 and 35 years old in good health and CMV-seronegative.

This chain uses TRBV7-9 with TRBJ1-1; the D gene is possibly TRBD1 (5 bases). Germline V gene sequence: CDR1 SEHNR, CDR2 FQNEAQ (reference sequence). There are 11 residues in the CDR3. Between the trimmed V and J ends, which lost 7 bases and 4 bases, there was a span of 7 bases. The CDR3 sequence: CASIRGTEAFF. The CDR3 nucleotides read TGTGCCAGCATTAGGGGCACTGAAGCTTTCTTT. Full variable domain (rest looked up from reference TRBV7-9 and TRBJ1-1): DTGVSQNPRHKITKRGQNVTFRCDPISEHNRLYWYRQTLGQGPEFLTYFQNEAQLEKSRLLSDRFSAERPKGSFSTLEIQRTEQGDSAMYLCASIRGTEAFFGQGTRLTVV.

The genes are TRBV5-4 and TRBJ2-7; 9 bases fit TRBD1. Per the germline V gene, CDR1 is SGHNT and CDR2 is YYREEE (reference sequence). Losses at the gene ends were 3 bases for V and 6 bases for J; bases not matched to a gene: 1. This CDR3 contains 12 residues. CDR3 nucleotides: TGTGCCAGCAGCTGGACAGGGGCCGAGCAGTACTTC. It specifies CASSWTGAEQYF.

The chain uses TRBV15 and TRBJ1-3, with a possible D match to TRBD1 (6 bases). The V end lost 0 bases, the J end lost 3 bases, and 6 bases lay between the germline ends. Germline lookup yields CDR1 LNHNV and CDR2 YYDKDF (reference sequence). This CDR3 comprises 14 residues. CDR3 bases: TGTGCCACCAGCAGAGACAGGGGTGGAAACACCATATATTTT. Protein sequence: CATSRDRGGNTIYF.